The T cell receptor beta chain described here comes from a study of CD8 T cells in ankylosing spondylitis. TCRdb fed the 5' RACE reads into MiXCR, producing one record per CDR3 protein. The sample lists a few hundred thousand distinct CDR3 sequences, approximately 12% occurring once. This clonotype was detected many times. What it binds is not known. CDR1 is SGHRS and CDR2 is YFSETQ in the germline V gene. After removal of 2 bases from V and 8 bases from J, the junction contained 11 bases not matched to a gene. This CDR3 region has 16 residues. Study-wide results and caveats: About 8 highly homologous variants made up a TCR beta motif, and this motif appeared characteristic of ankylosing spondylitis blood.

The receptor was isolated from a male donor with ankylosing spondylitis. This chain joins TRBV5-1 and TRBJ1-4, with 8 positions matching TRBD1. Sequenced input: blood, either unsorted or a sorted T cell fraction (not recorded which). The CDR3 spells CASSFEPGGASEKLFF. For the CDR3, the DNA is TGCGCCAGCAGCTTCGAACCAGGGGGCGCATCGGAAAAACTGTTTTTT.